Included here is one T cell receptor (beta chain) sequence, with context. Antigen specificity is unknown. This sample also contains other DNA sequences that code for the same CDR3. These data are taken from a study of T cell responses to AZD1222 COVID-19 vaccine. Trimming shortened V by 0 bases and J by 3 bases, and 6 bases separated the two germline ends. The CDR3 loop spans 13 amino acids. CDR1 LNHNV and CDR2 YYDKDF come from the germline V gene (reference sequence). Repertoires were generated with immunoSEQ multiplex PCR, while TCRdb's copy carries only in-frame clones and drops some. The sample gives around 80,000 clones, 75% to 90% of which show up once; about 10% is in the top ten. Overall study findings and caveats: Clonal diversity may have been underestimated, and the donors were mostly white British, with more females than males.

This rearrangement joins TRBV15 to TRBJ2-7; unclear D gene. This TCR came from an adult who received the AZD1222 COVID-19 vaccine. The material was peripheral blood, obtained 28 days after the second AZD1222 dose. CDR3 in DNA: TGTGCCACCAGCAGAGAGACTGACTACGAGCAGTACTTC. Its translation is CATSRETDYEQYF.